The 13 T cell receptor beta chains in this list originate from one sample, sequenced in a study of blood T cell repertoires in COVID-19. The table came from immunoSEQ multiplex PCR; TCRdb's copy has only in-frame clones and leaves some out. Of about 350,000 clones listed, roughly 89% are singletons. The sequencing sample was made of peripheral blood. These receptors all come from a woman in her sixties or seventies with COVID-19, enrolled during active disease.

The chain links TRBV7-3 to TRBJ2-3; 8 bases are shared with TRBD2. Unmatched junction bases numbered 10, after V lost 5 bases and J lost 12 bases. Germline V gives CDR1 SGHTA, CDR2 FQGTGA. CDR3 length: 13 residues. The CDR3 nucleotides read TGTGCCAGCAGCCCAAGTGGTAGCGGGGCCCAGTATTTT. Its protein product is CASSPSGSGAQYF.

This sequence joins TRBV19 and TRBJ1-1; the D gene is possibly TRBD1 (5 bases). Trimming stripped 7 bases from V and 3 bases from J, with 18 bases between. This CDR3 comprises 15 residues. Germline CDR1 and CDR2: LNHDA and SQIVND (reference sequence). CDR3 loop: CASTYRGDWYTEAFF. The CDR3 DNA reads TGTGCCAGTACCTATCGGGGGGACTGGTACACTGAAGCTTTCTTT.

This chain links TRBV7-3 with TRBJ2-5, with TRBD2 matching over 10 bases. CDR3 size: 16 residues. V lost 2 bases to trimming and J lost 5 bases; unmatched junction nucleotides: 8. The V gene's germline CDR1 is SGHTA and CDR2 FQGTGA. CDR3 sequence reads: CASSLGLAGAGETQYF. The CDR3, as DNA: TGTGCCAGCAGCTTAGGGCTAGCGGGGGCCGGGGAGACCCAGTACTTC.

The chain uses TRBV5-1 and TRBJ2-1; 8 nucleotides align to TRBD1. The CDR3 is made up of 16 amino acids. Germline V gene lookup returns CDR1 SGHRS and CDR2 YFSETQ. J gave up 5 bases and V 4 bases, and 11 bases lay outside the gene matches. The CDR3 reads CASSRWTGSGDNEQFF. DNA for the CDR3: TGCGCCAGCAGCCGGTGGACAGGGTCAGGGGACAATGAGCAGTTCTTC.

The chain links TRBV2 to TRBJ1-6; D is unresolved. The V gene lost 6 bases and the J gene lost 10 bases, with 16 bases spanning the gap. The germline V gene encodes CDR1 SNHLY and CDR2 FYNNEI. The CDR3 covers 14 residues. This chain's CDR3 is CASSWRERESPLHF. In DNA form, the CDR3 reads TGTGCCAGCAGCTGGAGGGAAAGAGAGTCACCCCTCCACTTT.

V and J are TRBV7-6 and TRBJ2-7; 9 bases agree with TRBD2. CDR1 and CDR2 (germline): SGHVS, FNYEAQ. V was pared by 1 base and J by 2 bases, with 3 bases of the junction left unmatched. The CDR3 totals 15 residues. The CDR3 protein is CASSLGRGGAYEQYF. The CDR3 coding sequence is TGTGCCAGCAGCTTAGGCCGCGGGGGGGCCTACGAGCAGTACTTC.

On this clone itself: Other DNA sequences in the same sample also yield this CDR3. The chain uses TRBV5-1 and TRBJ1-4; no definite D call. The CDR3 is 15 residues long. V was trimmed by 4 bases and J by 1 base, leaving 11 bases between them. The germline CDR1 and CDR2 sequences are SGHRS and YFSETQ. CDR3 protein: CASSRRSGTNEKLFF. The CDR3 bases are TGCGCCAGCAGCCGGCGGAGTGGAACTAATGAAAAACTGTTTTTT.

There are a few counts of this clone. The chain combines TRBV7-8 with TRBJ1-2; 7 positions agree with TRBD1. The CDR3 is 18 residues long. CDR1 SGHVS and CDR2 FQNEAQ come from the germline V gene. Trimming at V came to 5 bases and at J to 5 bases, leaving 20 bases not matched to a gene. The chain's CDR3 is CASSQGGRGVLRAYGYTF. CDR3 sequence (DNA): TGTGCCAGCAGCCAGGGGGGGAGAGGGGTTTTGCGGGCATATGGCTACACCTTC.

The chain employs TRBV24-1 and TRBJ2-3; no reliable D call. The CDR3 length is 14 residues. With 4 bases removed from V and 2 bases from J, the gap between germline ends came to 9 bases. From germline, CDR1 is KGHDR and CDR2 SFDVKD. The CDR3 DNA reads as TGTGCCACCAGTGACCCTCGTCTCACAGATACGCAGTATTTT. Its translation is CATSDPRLTDTQYF.

The genes are TRBV13 and TRBJ1-6, with D unresolved. This CDR3 has 14 residues. Germline lookup yields CDR1 PRHDT and CDR2 FYEKMQ (reference sequence). The V end was cut by 4 bases, the J end by 6 bases, with 10 bases between. The CDR3 nucleotides are TGTGCCAGCAGCTCCACAGTACGTAATTCACCCCTCCACTTT. Encoded protein: CASSSTVRNSPLHF.

This sequence joins TRBV5-1 and TRBJ2-1, with D perhaps TRBD1 (6 bases). Trimming pared 2 bases from V and 2 bases from J, leaving 11 bases between. Germline CDR1 reads SGHRS; CDR2 reads YFSETQ. The CDR3 is 15 amino acids. The CDR3: CASSFRQATYNEQFF. CDR3 coding DNA: TGCGCCAGCAGCTTTAGACAGGCCACCTACAATGAGCAGTTCTTC.

A remark on this clone: One junction end does not reproduce the germline sequence, and a read error may be involved. The chain couples TRBV10-3 to TRBJ1-2, with TRBD1 identical over 7 bases. Germline CDR1 reads ENHRY; CDR2 reads SYGVKD. This CDR3 comprises 14 residues. The CDR3 spells CAISERQGNHGYTF. DNA for the CDR3: TGTGCCATCAGTGAACGACAGGGTAACCATGGCTACACCTTC.

The rearrangement uses TRBV9 and TRBJ2-1, with a possible D match to TRBD1 (6 bases). Germline V lookup: CDR1 SGDLS, CDR2 YYNGEE. This CDR3 is built from 17 residues. V dropped 4 bases and J dropped 3 bases, with 20 bases sitting between them. The CDR3 region has the DNA TGTGCCAGCAGCCAGCAGAGGTCAGGGGAACACTACAATGAGCAGTTCTTC. This codes for CASSQQRSGEHYNEQFF.